A single TCR beta chain is shown here with its context. This sample is drawn from a study of cytomegalovirus exposure and HLA in healthy donors. The CDR3 totals 16 residues. In germline, CDR1 is SGHTA, CDR2 FQGNSA. Deletions cut 3 bases from V and 8 bases from J, with 22 bases between. Primers: 60 Vbeta forward and 13 Jbeta reverse. As handled by the study authors: About 80 million unique TCR beta chains, roughly 11 million of them shared, were counted by a later analysis. Profiled with immunoSEQ multiplex PCR; TCRdb holds only in-frame clones, not every one. The V and J calls and the clone size are those of that table, but D and trimming were determined from the DNA. The sample has approximately 130,000 clones; about 80% are singletons.

The sequence was obtained from a woman aged 50 to 60 in good health and CMV-seropositive. The chain joins TRBV7-2 to TRBJ1-2, with D perhaps matching TRBD1 (6 bases). Input material: PBMCs. The CDR3 spells CASSFRSGDVSYGYTF. CDR3 nucleotides: TGTGCCAGCAGCTTTAGGTCAGGGGACGTATCATACGGCTACACCTTC.